The sequence of this T cell receptor beta chain was determined in a study of vaccination and CD4 T cells after COVID-19. The wider study: Nasal swab PCR had detected SARS-CoV-2 in convalescent patients, several mild and one severe. Cultures that served as controls received a CEFX pool, an HIV-1 Nef pool, or no peptide.

This clonotype has just a few counts. No antigen is known for it. V dropped 5 bases and J dropped 5; count of bases not matched to a gene: 9. The germline CDR1 and CDR2 sequences are MNHEY and SMNVEV (reference sequence). The CDR3 has 15 amino acids. An Oncomine TCR Beta short-read assay was used to sequence the DNA from cultured CD4+ T cells. It was cultured CD4+ T cells from which genomic DNA was extracted. One entry per CDR3 protein, called by TCRdb with MiXCR from the PCR reads. The sample includes about 15,000 distinct CDR3 sequences, roughly 51% of them seen just once. Treatment defined: approximately 11-day PBMC culture with coronavirus spike peptide pools or control peptides (ViraFEST assay). Once peptide pools had expanded antigen-specific T cells, ViraFEST sequenced TCRs.

The rearrangement links TRBV27 to TRBJ1-2; 9 nucleotides match TRBD1. The receptor was derived from a human donor who had recovered from COVID-19. This specimen consisted of CD4+ T cells from blood, cultured in vitro, obtained before SARS-CoV-2 vaccination. For the CDR3, the DNA is TGTGCCAGCAGTGCTGGACAGGGGACGTCTTATGGCTACACCTTC. Amino acids: CASSAGQGTSYGYTF.